This is a list of T cell receptor beta chains from one sample in a study of graft-versus-host responses after intestinal transplantation. Method: immunoSEQ multiplex PCR; TCRdb's copy keeps in-frame clones and lacks some. The table lists about 59,000 clones, 94% of them singletons. Antigens of these TCRs are unknown. The source was unstimulated CD4+ T cells sorted from spleen or lymph node cells, collected before transplant. These receptors originate from a human donor who was the organ donor for an intestinal transplant. The CDR3 runs from the conserved cysteine through the conserved F or W. Fields, in order: D gene, clone size, V gene, J gene, CDR3 DNA, CDR3 protein. A D gene is named only where the DNA matches it firmly. Expanded clones get a size class; other rows say once, few or many, or leave the size out.

D: NA; size: NA; V: TRBV6-1; J: TRBJ1-1; DNA: TGTGCCAGCAAAGGTTTTAGGGATAGGACTGAAGCTTTCTTT; CDR3: CASKGFRDRTEAFF
D: NA; size: NA; V: TRBV7-2; J: TRBJ2-3; DNA: TGTGCCAGCAGCCAAAGCATAGCGGTCACAGATACGCAGTATTTT; CDR3: CASSQSIAVTDTQYF
D: NA; size: NA; V: TRBV6-6; J: TRBJ2-5; DNA: TGTGCCAGCAGTTACTCGAGGCCAGGGGTAGAGACCCAGTACTTC; CDR3: CASSYSRPGVETQYF
D: NA; size: NA; V: TRBV12-2; J: TRBJ2-7; DNA: TGTGCAAGTCGCTTAGGACCATACGAGCAGTACTTC; CDR3: CASRLGPYEQYF
D: NA; size: NA; V: TRBV27; J: TRBJ1-1; DNA: TGTGCCAGCAGTTTCCTTACAGGGCGGGCTGAAGCTTTCTTT; CDR3: CASSFLTGRAEAFF
D: TRBD1; size: few; V: TRBV10-3; J: TRBJ2-5; DNA: TGTGCCATCAGGCGGGACAGGGATCGCGAGACCCAGTACTTC; CDR3: CAIRRDRDRETQYF
D: NA; size: NA; V: TRBV7-9; J: TRBJ2-2; DNA: TGTGCCAGCAGCCCCGGACAGTTAAACACCGGGGAGCTGTTTTTT; CDR3: CASSPGQLNTGELFF
D: NA; size: NA; V: TRBV7-9; J: TRBJ2-5; DNA: TGTGCCAGCAGCTTAGCCAGGGGGGAAGAGACCCAGTACTTC; CDR3: CASSLARGEETQYF
D: TRBD1; size: NA; V: TRBV6-6; J: TRBJ1-2; DNA: TGTGCCACGTTTAGACAGGGGGGCTACACCTTC; CDR3: CATFRQGGYTF
D: NA; size: NA; V: TRBV15; J: TRBJ1-5; DNA: TGTGCCACCAGCAGAGAAGGTCGGACTAGCAATCAGCCCCAGCATTTT; CDR3: CATSREGRTSNQPQHF
D: TRBD2; size: once; V: TRBV7-6; J: TRBJ2-1; DNA: TGTGCCAGCAGCGGTGCTAGCGGGGGGGCCGGTAATGAGCAGTTCTTC; CDR3: CASSGASGGAGNEQFF
D: TRBD1; size: NA; V: TRBV7-2; J: TRBJ2-7; DNA: TGTGCCAGCAGCTTCGGACAGGGAATATACGAGCAGTACTTC; CDR3: CASSFGQGIYEQYF
D: TRBD2; size: NA; V: TRBV18; J: TRBJ2-7; DNA: TGTGCCAGCTCACCAGGGACTAGGGTCGAGCAGTACTTC; CDR3: CASSPGTRVEQYF
D: NA; size: NA; V: TRBV25-1; J: TRBJ2-2; DNA: TGTGCCAGCGGACCCTCCCAGGGCGCCGGGGAGCTGTTTTTT; CDR3: CASGPSQGAGELFF
D: NA; size: NA; V: TRBV25-1; J: TRBJ2-7; DNA: TGTGCCAGCAGTCCCCGGCCGCAGAGGGACGCATCCTACGAGCAGTACTTC; CDR3: CASSPRPQRDASYEQYF
D: NA; size: NA; V: TRBV7-9; J: TRBJ2-7; DNA: TGTGCCAGCAGCCCACCTCGCTCCTGGGCCTACGAGCAGTACTTC; CDR3: CASSPPRSWAYEQYF
D: NA; size: NA; V: TRBV2; J: TRBJ1-1; DNA: TGTGCCAGCAGTGCTGCCAGACTGAACACTGAAGCTTTCTTT; CDR3: CASSAARLNTEAFF
D: NA; size: NA; V: TRBV5-1; J: TRBJ1-1; DNA: TGCGCCAGCAGCTTGTTCCAGGCCGCTCTGAACACTGAAGCTTTCTTT; CDR3: CASSLFQAALNTEAFF
D: TRBD1; size: NA; V: TRBV7-9; J: TRBJ1-2; DNA: TGTGCCAGCAGCTTGGTAGTCGGACAGGGTGGAAGTCGGTATGGCTACACCTTC; CDR3: CASSLVVGQGGSRYGYTF
D: NA; size: NA; V: TRBV7-2; J: TRBJ1-2; DNA: TGTGCCAGCAGCTTAGGGCCAGGAGGTGGCTACACCTTC; CDR3: CASSLGPGGGYTF
D: TRBD1; size: NA; V: TRBV5-1; J: TRBJ1-2; DNA: TGCGCCAGCAGCGACAGGGTGTATGGCTACACCTTC; CDR3: CASSDRVYGYTF
D: TRBD1; size: NA; V: TRBV5-1; J: TRBJ1-6; DNA: TGCGCCAGCAGTCGGACAGGGGATAATTCACCCCTCCACTTT; CDR3: CASSRTGDNSPLHF
D: NA; size: NA; V: TRBV12-5; J: TRBJ2-3; DNA: TGTGCTAGTGGGAGCACAGATACGCAGTATTTT; CDR3: CASGSTDTQYF
D: NA; size: NA; V: TRBV18; J: TRBJ1-2; DNA: TGTGCCAGCTCACGGGGGGCATATAACTATGGCTACACCTTC; CDR3: CASSRGAYNYGYTF
D: NA; size: NA; V: TRBV23-1; J: TRBJ2-7; DNA: TGCGCCAGCAGTCAATGGGGCAGCTCCTACGAGCAGTACTTC; CDR3: CASSQWGSSYEQYF
D: TRBD2; size: NA; V: TRBV27; J: TRBJ2-1; DNA: TGTGCCAGCAGTTTCCGGACTAGCTTTGATGAGCAGTTCTTC; CDR3: CASSFRTSFDEQFF
D: TRBD2; size: NA; V: TRBV4-2; J: TRBJ2-1; DNA: TGTGCCAGCAGCCAGGTATCGGGGACTAGCGGGGGGTCCTACAATGAGCAGTTCTTC; CDR3: CASSQVSGTSGGSYNEQFF
D: NA; size: once; V: TRBV4-3; J: TRBJ1-5; DNA: TGCGCCAGCAGCCAAGAGGTCGCGCGGGGCTATCAGCCCCAGCATTTT; CDR3: CASSQEVARGYQPQHF
D: NA; size: few; V: TRBV19; J: TRBJ1-1; DNA: TGTGCCAGTAGTAGAAATTCCCAAACAGTGAACACTGAAGCTTTCTTT; CDR3: CASSRNSQTVNTEAFF
D: NA; size: NA; V: TRBV9; J: TRBJ2-3; DNA: TGTGCCAGCAGCGTAGAATTTGGGGGACCCAGCACAGATACGCAGTATTTT; CDR3: CASSVEFGGPSTDTQYF
D: NA; size: NA; V: TRBV2; J: TRBJ2-7; DNA: TGTGCCAGCAGTGAAGCGCGCGCCTACGAGCAGTACTTC; CDR3: CASSEARAYEQYF
D: TRBD2; size: NA; V: TRBV5-1; J: TRBJ2-1; DNA: TGCGCCAGCACCCCGAAGCGAGCTAGCGGGGGGGCCACCAATGAGCAGTTCTTC; CDR3: CASTPKRASGGATNEQFF
D: NA; size: NA; V: TRBV4-3; J: TRBJ1-6; DNA: TGCGCCAGCAGCCAAGCCGGGGCCAGATTTTATTCACCCCTCCACTTT; CDR3: CASSQAGARFYSPLHF
D: NA; size: NA; V: TRBV4-1; J: TRBJ2-6; DNA: TGCGCCAGCAGCCAAGAAAGAGGGCAAGGGGCCAACGTCCTGACTTTC; CDR3: CASSQERGQGANVLTF
D: TRBD1; size: NA; V: TRBV5-6; J: TRBJ2-7; DNA: TGTGCCAGCAGCAAACGGACAGGGAGGTTGTTCTACGAGCAGTACTTC; CDR3: CASSKRTGRLFYEQYF
D: TRBD1; size: NA; V: TRBV5-1; J: TRBJ1-1; DNA: TGCGCCAGCAGCCGGGACAGCCTGAACACTGAAGCTTTCTTT; CDR3: CASSRDSLNTEAFF
D: TRBD2; size: few; V: TRBV7-2; J: TRBJ2-7; DNA: TGTGCCAGCAGCTCAACACTAGCGGGGGCCCACGGGCAGTACTTC; CDR3: CASSSTLAGAHGQYF
D: NA; size: NA; V: TRBV5-1; J: TRBJ1-3; DNA: TGCGCCAGCAGCTTAGACTCTGGAAACACCATATATTTT; CDR3: CASSLDSGNTIYF
D: TRBD2; size: NA; V: TRBV7-2; J: TRBJ2-5; DNA: TGTGCCAGCAGCTCTCGGACTAGCGGAGGGGCAGAGACCCAGTACTTC; CDR3: CASSSRTSGGAETQYF
D: NA; size: NA; V: TRBV4-1; J: TRBJ1-3; DNA: TGCGCCAGCAGCCAAGTCGACGGGGGGCAGGCTGGAAACACCATATATTTT; CDR3: CASSQVDGGQAGNTIYF
D: TRBD1; size: NA; V: TRBV5-5; J: TRBJ1-5; DNA: TGTGCCAGCAGCAGGACAGGGGGTGAGGATCAGCCCCAGCATTTT; CDR3: CASSRTGGEDQPQHF
D: NA; size: NA; V: TRBV2; J: TRBJ1-1; DNA: TGTGCCAGCAGCCCCGACCAGAACACTGAAGCTTTCTTT; CDR3: CASSPDQNTEAFF
D: NA; size: NA; V: TRBV30; J: TRBJ1-1; DNA: TGTGCCTGGTCGGGGGGTTGGACTGAAGCTTTCTTT; CDR3: CAWSGGWTEAFF
D: TRBD1; size: NA; V: TRBV6-5; J: TRBJ1-2; DNA: TGTGCCAGCCGAGACAGGGGTCATGGCTACACCTTC; CDR3: CASRDRGHGYTF
D: TRBD1; size: NA; V: TRBV29-1; J: TRBJ2-5; DNA: TGCAGCGTCGGCACGGGACAGGGGGGAGAGACCCAGTACTTC; CDR3: CSVGTGQGGETQYF
D: NA; size: NA; V: TRBV7-9; J: TRBJ2-7; DNA: TGTGCCAGCAGCTCGTCAAGGTGGGGAGGTATATCCTACGAGCAGTACTTC; CDR3: CASSSSRWGGISYEQYF
D: TRBD1; size: NA; V: TRBV11-2; J: TRBJ2-4; DNA: TGTGCCAGCAGCCTCATACAGGGGGAGTTAGCCAAAAACATTCAGTACTTC; CDR3: CASSLIQGELAKNIQYF
D: NA; size: NA; V: TRBV12-2; J: TRBJ1-2; DNA: TGTGCAAGTCGCTTCAGGGGGTATGGCTACACCTTC; CDR3: CASRFRGYGYTF
D: TRBD1; size: NA; V: TRBV5-6; J: TRBJ1-5; DNA: TGTGCCAGCAGCTTGAACAGGGGAGGTGGAAGCAATCAGCCCCAGCATTTT; CDR3: CASSLNRGGGSNQPQHF
D: NA; size: NA; V: TRBV7-2; J: TRBJ2-1; DNA: TGTGCCAGCAGCTTGGCTTCCCGCTCCTACAATGAGCAGTTCTTC; CDR3: CASSLASRSYNEQFF
D: NA; size: NA; V: TRBV18; J: TRBJ2-3; DNA: TGTGCCAGCTCCCGACTAGTTCCTAGCACAGATACGCAGTATTTT; CDR3: CASSRLVPSTDTQYF
D: TRBD2; size: few; V: TRBV7-9; J: TRBJ2-7; DNA: TGTGCCAGCAGCTTAGCGAGGACTAGCGGTATGTCCTACGAGCAGTACTTC; CDR3: CASSLARTSGMSYEQYF
D: TRBD1; size: NA; V: TRBV6-5; J: TRBJ1-6; DNA: TGTGCCAGCCAGGGGGATTCACCCCTCCACTTT; CDR3: CASQGDSPLHF
D: NA; size: NA; V: TRBV18; J: TRBJ1-1; DNA: TGTGCCAGCTCACCTGACAGATACAAAAGTGAAGCTTTCTTT; CDR3: CASSPDRYKSEAFF
D: NA; size: NA; V: TRBV6-5; J: TRBJ2-1; DNA: TGTGCCAGCAGACGGACAAGGAAGAACAATGAGCAGTTCTTC; CDR3: CASRRTRKNNEQFF
D: NA; size: NA; V: TRBV19; J: TRBJ2-5; DNA: TGTGCCAGTAGCTCGCGGGGTAGGGAGACCCAGTACTTC; CDR3: CASSSRGRETQYF
D: TRBD2; size: NA; V: TRBV19; J: TRBJ2-7; DNA: TGTGCCAGTAGGCAGGGACTAGCGTCCCACGAGCAGTACTTC; CDR3: CASRQGLASHEQYF
D: NA; size: NA; V: TRBV21-1; J: TRBJ2-7; DNA: TGTGCCGGGGGCAGATGCTCCTACGAGCAGTACTTC; CDR3: CAGGRCSYEQYF